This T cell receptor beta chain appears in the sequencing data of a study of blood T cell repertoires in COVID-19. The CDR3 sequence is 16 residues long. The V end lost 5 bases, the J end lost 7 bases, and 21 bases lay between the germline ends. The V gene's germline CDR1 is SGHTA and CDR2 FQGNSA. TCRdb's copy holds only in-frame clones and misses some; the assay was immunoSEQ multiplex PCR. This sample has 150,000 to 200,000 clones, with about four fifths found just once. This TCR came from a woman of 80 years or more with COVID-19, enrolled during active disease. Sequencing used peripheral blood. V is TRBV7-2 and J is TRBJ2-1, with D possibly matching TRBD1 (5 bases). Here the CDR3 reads CASSPGGAVLTNEQFF. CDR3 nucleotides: TGTGCCAGCAGCCCTGGTGGGGCAGTTCTGACGAATGAGCAGTTCTTC. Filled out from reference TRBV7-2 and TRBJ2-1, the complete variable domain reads GAGVSQSPSNKVTEKGKDVELRCDPISGHTALYWYRQSLGQGLEFLIYFQGNSAPDKSGLPSDRFSAERTGGSVSTLTIQRTQQEDSAVYLCASSPGGAVLTNEQFFGPGTRLTVL.